The 5 T cell receptor beta chains reported below all come from one sample, sequenced in a study of early T cells in non-severe SARS-CoV-2 infection (dated by TCRdb to 2020 to 2022). The library was prepared using 5' RACE. TCRdb lists the instrument as NextSeq 500. The public reads were reprocessed in TCRdb via fastp at Q25 and MiXCR, keeping in-frame beta chains. Rows with one shared CDR3 protein collapse into an entry with the most common genes and DNA. The table for this sample lists tens of thousands of distinct CDR3 sequences; roughly a tenth of them were counted only once. Approximately 8.7% of the sample goes to the ten largest clones. Material: whole blood. The origin of the receptors is an adult who was a healthcare worker with PCR-confirmed SARS-CoV-2 infection or an uninfected control (not recorded which).

The chain uses TRBV5-6 and TRBJ2-5; unclear D gene. Germline V lookup: CDR1 SGHDT, CDR2 YYEEEE. The V end was cut by 5 bases, the J end by 2 bases, with 10 bases between. This CDR3 spans 13 amino acids. The CDR3 DNA is TGTGCCAGCAGTTCCGTGGCACAAGAGACCCAGTACTTC. Its translation is CASSSVAQETQYF. The complete variable domain, with remaining parts taken from reference TRBV5-6 and TRBJ2-5, reads DAGVTQSPTHLIKTRGQQVTLRCSPKSGHDTVSWYQQALGQGPQFIFQYYEEEERQRGNFPDRFSGHQFPNYSSELNVNALLLGDSALYLCASSSVAQETQYFGPGTRLLVL.

This clonotype was detected many times. This CDR3 reads CASSLGPGQETQYF. CDR3 coding DNA: TGTGCCAGCAGCTTAGGCCCCGGACAAGAGACCCAGTACTTC. The V and J genes are TRBV7-2 and TRBJ2-5; D gene ambiguous. CDR3 length: 14 amino acids. V lost 1 base to trimming and J lost 2 bases, with 8 bases between them. Looked up from germline, CDR1 is SGHTA and CDR2 is FQGNSA.

This clonotype has a count of ten or more. The V gene is TRBV24-1, the J gene TRBJ2-7; D possibly matches TRBD1 or TRBD2 (5 bases each). The CDR3 runs 15 residues. V lost 2 bases and J lost 0, with 10 bases in between. The germline V gene has CDR1 KGHDR and CDR2 SFDVKD. The CDR3 spells CATSDSGPSSYEQYF. In nucleotides, the CDR3 is TGTGCCACCAGTGATTCGGGACCTAGCTCCTACGAGCAGTACTTC.

The rearrangement uses TRBV5-5 and TRBJ2-5; D not certain. In germline, CDR1 is SGHKS, CDR2 YYEKEE (reference sequence). The CDR3 runs 13 residues. Deletions cut 0 bases from V and 5 bases from J, with 8 bases between. The CDR3 bases are TGTGCCAGCAGCTTGGTGTCTACGGAGACCCAGTACTTC. It codes for CASSLVSTETQYF. The whole variable domain, filled in from reference TRBV5-5 and TRBJ2-5, reads DAGVTQSPTHLIKTRGQQVTLRCSPISGHKSVSWYQQVLGQGPQFIFQYYEKEERGRGNFPDRFSARQFPNYSSELNVNALLLGDSALYLCASSLVSTETQYFGPGTRLLVL.

This clonotype came up many times. The V call is TRBV6-5, the J call TRBJ1-6; the D is unclear. Trimming took off 5 bases at V and 6 bases at J, with 8 bases between the two ends. CDR3 length: 13 residues. Germline V gene data show CDR1 as MNHEY and CDR2 as SVGAGI. This CDR3 reads CASSLRFNSPLHF. Here the CDR3 DNA reads TGTGCCAGCAGTCTCAGATTTAATTCACCCCTCCACTTT.